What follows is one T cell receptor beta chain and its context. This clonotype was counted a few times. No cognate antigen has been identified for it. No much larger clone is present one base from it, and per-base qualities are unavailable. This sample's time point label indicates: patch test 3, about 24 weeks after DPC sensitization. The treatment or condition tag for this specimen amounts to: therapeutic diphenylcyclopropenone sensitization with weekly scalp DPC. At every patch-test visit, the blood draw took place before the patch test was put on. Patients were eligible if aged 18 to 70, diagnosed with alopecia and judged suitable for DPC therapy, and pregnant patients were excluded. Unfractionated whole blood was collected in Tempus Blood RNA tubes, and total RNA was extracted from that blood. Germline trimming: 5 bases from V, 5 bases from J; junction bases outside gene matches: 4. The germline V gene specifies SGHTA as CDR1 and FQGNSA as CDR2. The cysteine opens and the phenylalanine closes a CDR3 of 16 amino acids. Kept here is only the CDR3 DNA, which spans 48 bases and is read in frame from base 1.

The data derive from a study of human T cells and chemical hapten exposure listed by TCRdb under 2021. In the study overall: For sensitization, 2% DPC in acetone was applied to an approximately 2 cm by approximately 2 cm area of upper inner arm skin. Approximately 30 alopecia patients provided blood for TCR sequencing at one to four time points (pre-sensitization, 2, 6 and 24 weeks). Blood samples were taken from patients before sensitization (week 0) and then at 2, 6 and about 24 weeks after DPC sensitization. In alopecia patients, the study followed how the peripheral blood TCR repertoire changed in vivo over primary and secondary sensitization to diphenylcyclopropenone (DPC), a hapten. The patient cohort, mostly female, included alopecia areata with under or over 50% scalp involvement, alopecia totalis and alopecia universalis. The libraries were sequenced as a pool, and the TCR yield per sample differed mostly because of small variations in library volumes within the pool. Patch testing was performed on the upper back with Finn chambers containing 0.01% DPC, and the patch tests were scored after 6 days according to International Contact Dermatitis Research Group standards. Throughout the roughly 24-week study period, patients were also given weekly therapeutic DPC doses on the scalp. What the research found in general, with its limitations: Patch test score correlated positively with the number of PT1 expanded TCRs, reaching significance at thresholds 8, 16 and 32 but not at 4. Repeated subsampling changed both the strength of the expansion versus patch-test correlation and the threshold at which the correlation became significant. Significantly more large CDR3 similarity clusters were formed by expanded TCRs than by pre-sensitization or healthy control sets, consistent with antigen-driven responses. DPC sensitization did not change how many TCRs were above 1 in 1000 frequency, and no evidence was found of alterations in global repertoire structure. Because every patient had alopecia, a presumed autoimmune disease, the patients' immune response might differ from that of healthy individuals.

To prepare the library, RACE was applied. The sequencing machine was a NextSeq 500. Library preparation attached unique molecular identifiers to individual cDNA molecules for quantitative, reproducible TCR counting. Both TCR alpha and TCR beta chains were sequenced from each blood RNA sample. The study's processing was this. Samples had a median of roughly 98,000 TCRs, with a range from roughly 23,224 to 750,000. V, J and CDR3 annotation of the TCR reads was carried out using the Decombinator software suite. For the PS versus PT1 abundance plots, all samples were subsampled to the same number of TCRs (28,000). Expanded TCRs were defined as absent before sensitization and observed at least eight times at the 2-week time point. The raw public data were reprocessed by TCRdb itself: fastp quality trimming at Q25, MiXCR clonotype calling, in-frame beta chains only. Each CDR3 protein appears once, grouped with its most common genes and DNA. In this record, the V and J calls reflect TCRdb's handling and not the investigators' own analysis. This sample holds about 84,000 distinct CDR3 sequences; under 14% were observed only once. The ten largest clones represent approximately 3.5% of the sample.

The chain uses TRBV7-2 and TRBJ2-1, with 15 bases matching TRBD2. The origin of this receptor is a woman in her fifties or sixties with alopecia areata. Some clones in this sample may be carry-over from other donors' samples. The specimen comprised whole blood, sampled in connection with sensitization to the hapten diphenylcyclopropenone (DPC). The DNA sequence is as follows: TGTGCCAGCAGCCTTGGACTAGCGGGAGGGAACAATGAGCAGTTCTTC. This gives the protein CASSLGLAGGNNEQFF.